This T cell receptor (beta chain) came from a study of response to subunit inactivated influenza vaccine. Study conclusions and caveats: Each seasonal influenza vaccination recruits few new T cells, the authors suggested.

There are 12 residues in the CDR3. Germline V gene lookup returns CDR1 MDHEN and CDR2 SYDVKM. The V gene lost 5 bases and the J gene lost 6 bases, with 8 bases spanning the gap. In its sample, this clonotype was seen a few times. Its antigen is as yet unknown. TCRdb reprocessed the RT-PCR reads with MiXCR, giving one entry per CDR3 protein. The repertoire consists of hundreds of thousands of distinct CDR3 sequences, with approximately 15% occurring once and the leading ten covering around 7.3%. Sequencing was performed on PBMCs from blood, taken around two weeks before vaccination. This TCR came from a man aged 45 to 65 who received an inactivated influenza vaccine. The chain uses TRBV28 and TRBJ1-5; D not resolved. DNA for the CDR3: TGTGCCAGCAGTGGAGACACTCAGCCCCAGCATTTT. Translating it yields CASSGDTQPQHF.